The present TCR beta chain was sequenced within a study of blood T cell repertoires in COVID-19. Study overall: Donors in the United States, Italy and Spain gave samples during acute or convalescent COVID-19. Nucleic acid was either cDNA or gDNA, and it came from T cells, B-cell-depleted T cells, or PBMCs.

TCRdb keeps only in-frame clones here, not all; method: immunoSEQ multiplex PCR. The repertoire consists of 30,000 to 35,000 clones, with approximately 81% occurring once and the leading ten covering more than 14%. The CDR3 length is 16 residues. Per the germline V gene, CDR1 is LGHNA and CDR2 is YSLEER. Germline trimming cut 0 bases from V and 7 bases from J; bases unmatched to any gene: 10. The chain recombines TRBV4-3 with TRBJ2-5, with 8 bases matching TRBD2. This TCR was sampled from a human donor with acute or convalescent COVID-19. The donor label of this sample is uncertain. The sample was peripheral blood. CDR3 sequence reads: CASSQDQAGGGGTQYF. The CDR3 DNA follows: TGCGCCAGCAGCCAAGATCAGGCGGGAGGAGGGGGGACCCAGTACTTC.